This T cell receptor beta chain was identified in a study of cytomegalovirus exposure and HLA in healthy donors. Whole-study findings and limits: What a later analysis reportedly showed was that an Asian-associated ancestry cluster had fewer N-insertions than the approximately 670-donor mean. In vitro, a few CMV-associated chains proved specific for CMV antigens.

Details on this clone: Its antigen is not known. The sample carries other DNA sequences with the same CDR3.

Researchers ran the PCR with 60 Vbeta and 13 Jbeta primers. Assay used: immunoSEQ multiplex PCR; TCRdb lists only in-frame clones, some missing. The sample lists about 200,000 clones, about 81% occurring once. This CDR3 contains 13 residues. The germline CDR1 and CDR2 sequences are GTSNPN and SVGIG (reference sequence). V was pared by 1 base and J by 5 bases, with 11 bases between. Sequencing used PBMCs. The J gene is TRBJ1-2, the V gene TRBV30; D may be TRBD1 (5 bases). The sequence derives from a woman aged 40-49 years in good health and CMV-seronegative. CDR3 loop: CAWSEGAGYGYTF. CDR3 DNA sequence: TGTGCCTGGAGTGAAGGGGCAGGGTATGGCTACACCTTC.